Each of the 22 T cell receptor beta chains below was sequenced from the same sample in a study of T-cell memory formation after mild COVID-19. TCRdb reanalysed the 5' RACE reads using MiXCR and keeps one entry per CDR3 protein. The sample has roughly 150,000 distinct CDR3 sequences, approximately 15% seen once. The material sequenced was PBMCs or a T cell subset sorted from them (not recorded which). These receptors all stem from an adult woman who had mild COVID-19 (a few samples of this study predate the infection). Cell type and time point are not known.

This clonotype was detected a few times. The chain carries TRBV4-2 and TRBJ1-2; D gene ambiguous. Germline V gene data show CDR1 as LGHNA and CDR2 as YNFKEQ. This CDR3 comprises 17 residues. Trimming took 0 bases from V and 4 from J, leaving 18 bases between them. The CDR3 region has the DNA TGTGCCAGCAGCCAAGATATCGGAGGGCACCTAGTCTATGGCTACACCTTC. Translation: CASSQDIGGHLVYGYTF.

This clonotype was counted a few times. The V gene is TRBV18, the J gene TRBJ1-1; possibly TRBD1 for D (6 bases). Germline CDR1 and CDR2: KGHSH and LQKENI. The CDR3 extends over 12 amino acids. Trimming took 2 bases from V and 11 from J, leaving 12 bases between them. The CDR3 protein is CASSPGTGLAFF. The CDR3 DNA is TGTGCCAGCTCACCAGGTACAGGGTTGGCTTTCTTT. The complete variable domain, with remaining parts taken from reference TRBV18 and TRBJ1-1, reads NAGVMQNPRHLVRRRGQEARLRCSPMKGHSHVYWYRQLPEEGLKFMVYLQKENIIDESGMPKERFSAEFPKEGPSILRIQQVVRGDSAAYFCASSPGTGLAFFGQGTRLTVV.

This clonotype was found a few times. The rearrangement joins TRBV27 to TRBJ2-7, with 8 bases matching TRBD1. The CDR3 has 15 residues. V was clipped by 5 bases and J by 8 bases; unmatched bases: 14. CDR1 MNHEY and CDR2 SMNVEV come from the germline V gene (reference sequence). CDR3 sequence reads: CASSQKTGAGEQQYF. The CDR3 DNA follows: TGTGCCAGCAGTCAAAAGACAGGGGCAGGGGAGCAGCAGTACTTC.

The V gene is TRBV12-3 or TRBV12-4, the J gene TRBJ1-5; 7 bases map to TRBD1. The V and J ends lost 5 bases and 7 bases, in that order; junction bases with no gene match: 11. The CDR3 runs 15 residues. DNA for the CDR3: TGTGCCAGCAGTGAGGTTCTGACAGGGACCCAGCCCCAGCATTTT. Protein: CASSEVLTGTQPQHF.

This clonotype was detected a few times. The CDR3 spells CASSYEYGRMNTEAFF. The CDR3 bases are TGTGCCAGCAGTTACGAGTATGGGCGCATGAACACTGAAGCTTTCTTT. J is TRBJ1-1 and V is TRBV6-5; no clear D gene. The CDR3 runs to 16 residues. V was trimmed by 2 bases and J by 0 bases, leaving 13 bases between them. CDR1 MNHEY and CDR2 SVGAGI come from the germline V gene.

Only a few counts were recorded for this clonotype. The genes are TRBV27 and TRBJ2-7; D is unclear. The length of the CDR3 is 15 residues. Trimming took off 6 bases at V and 1 base at J, with 16 bases between the two ends. CDR1 is MNHEY and CDR2 is SMNVEV in the germline V gene (reference sequence). For the CDR3, the DNA is TGTGCCAGCAGCCCGACCGACCCCGGGTCCTACGAGCAGTACTTC. Amino acids: CASSPTDPGSYEQYF.

V and J are TRBV7-9 and TRBJ2-7, with 13 bases matching TRBD2. Germline V gives CDR1 SEHNR, CDR2 FQNEAQ (reference sequence). The CDR3 is 15 amino acids. Losses at the gene ends were 5 bases for V and 2 bases for J; bases not matched to a gene: 3. The CDR3, as DNA: TGTGCCAGCAGCGGGACTAGCGGGAAGCCCTACGAGCAGTACTTC. It specifies CASSGTSGKPYEQYF.

The chain recombines TRBV7-3 with TRBJ2-2; D remains unclear. Trimming left V 5 bases short and J 1 base short, with 8 bases between. The CDR3 length is 14 residues. CDR1 and CDR2 (germline): SGHTA, FQGTGA. The CDR3 DNA follows: TGTGCCAGCAGCCACCCTTTGAACACCGGGGAGCTGTTTTTT. Protein product: CASSHPLNTGELFF. The variable domain in full, completed from reference TRBV7-3 and TRBJ2-2, reads GAGVSQTPSNKVTEKGKYVELRCDPISGHTALYWYRQSLGQGPEFLIYFQGTGAADDSGLPNDRFFAVRPEGSVSTLKIQRTERGDSAVYLCASSHPLNTGELFFGEGSRLTVL.

This clonotype has a count of ten or more. J is TRBJ2-1 and V is TRBV7-6, with 9 bases aligning to TRBD2. The CDR3 extends over 15 amino acids. Germline V gene lookup returns CDR1 SGHVS and CDR2 FNYEAQ. V shed 5 bases, J shed 4 bases, and the junction held 6 bases outside the gene matches. In nucleotides, the CDR3 is TGTGCCAGCAGCCCTCCAGCGGGGGGTTACAATGAGCAGTTCTTC. Its translation is CASSPPAGGYNEQFF.

This clonotype was seen a few times. The chain links TRBV11-2 to TRBJ2-7; D not certain. The germline V and J ends were trimmed by 4 bases and 8 bases, with 15 bases remaining between them. The CDR3 is 13 amino acids. Germline V gives CDR1 SGHAT, CDR2 FQNNGV. The CDR3 nucleotides read TGTGCCAGCAGCTCCGAACCATCGGTTCAGCAGTACTTC. It encodes CASSSEPSVQQYF.

The rearrangement uses TRBV20-1 and TRBJ2-7; 10 bases line up with TRBD1. The CDR3 has 16 amino acids. CDR1 is DFQATT, CDR2 SNEGSKA, per germline (reference sequence). The V gene end was trimmed by 0 bases and the J gene end by 3 bases; junction bases not matched to a gene: 8. This CDR3 reads CSAREALGQGGYEQYF. Here the CDR3 DNA reads TGCAGTGCTAGAGAAGCTTTAGGACAGGGGGGCTACGAGCAGTACTTC.

J is TRBJ2-7 and V is TRBV12-3 or TRBV12-4, with TRBD1 as a possible D gene (5 bases). Trimming removed 1 base at V and 4 bases at J, with 11 bases between. The CDR3 loop spans 14 amino acids. This chain's CDR3 is CASSLGVQEYEQYF. Written as DNA, the CDR3 is TGTGCCAGCAGTTTAGGTGTACAGGAGTACGAGCAGTACTTC.

This clonotype was observed a few times. V gene TRBV15 combines with J gene TRBJ2-3, with 10 positions matching TRBD2. J was trimmed by 4 bases and V by 5 bases; bases with no gene match: 6. CDR1 is LNHNV and CDR2 is YYDKDF in the germline V gene (reference sequence). This CDR3 has 15 residues. CDR3 amino acids: CATSVTSGAADTQYF. CDR3 nucleotides: TGTGCCACCAGCGTCACTAGCGGGGCGGCAGATACGCAGTATTTT.

In this sample, this clonotype turned up a few times. The V call is TRBV29-1, the J call TRBJ1-1; D unclear. V lost 6 bases and J lost 4, with 12 bases in between. Per the germline V gene, CDR1 is SQVTM and CDR2 is ANQGSEA. The CDR3 covers 12 residues. CDR3 coding DNA: TGCAGCGTGAAGACCTGGGGCACTGAAGCTTTCTTT. It codes for CSVKTWGTEAFF.

The chain combines TRBV29-1 with TRBJ2-6; unclear D gene. Germline V gene sequence: CDR1 SQVTM, CDR2 ANQGSEA. The CDR3 has 14 residues. V shed 4 bases and J shed 0 bases, with 7 bases lying between them. The CDR3 is CSVVISSGANVLTF. The DNA of the CDR3 is TGCAGCGTTGTAATCAGCTCTGGGGCCAACGTCCTGACTTTC.

The gene calls are TRBV24-1 and TRBJ2-2; D remains unclear. The CDR3 is 14 amino acids. Germline values: CDR1 KGHDR, CDR2 SFDVKD. V lost 5 bases, J lost 0 bases, and 6 bases lay in between. Here the CDR3 reads CATSGAPNTGELFF. For the CDR3, the DNA is TGTGCCACCAGTGGGGCGCCGAACACCGGGGAGCTGTTTTTT.

The chain is built from TRBV2 and TRBJ2-1; 7 bases fit TRBD1. This CDR3 contains 16 residues. Germline CDR1 is SNHLY and CDR2 is FYNNEI. V shed 0 bases, J shed 2 bases, and the junction held 4 bases outside the gene matches. The CDR3 protein is CASSEAPQGAYNEQFF. CDR3 sequence (DNA): TGTGCCAGCAGTGAAGCGCCCCAGGGGGCCTACAATGAGCAGTTCTTC.

This clonotype was found many times. The rearrangement joins TRBV5-1 to TRBJ2-7; tentatively, D is TRBD2 (6 bases). Germline CDR1 is SGHRS and CDR2 is YFSETQ. Trimming cost V 4 bases and J 7 bases, with 12 bases left between them. The CDR3 runs to 12 residues. The CDR3 nucleotides are TGCGCCAGCAGCCTAGATGGAGGGGAGCAGTACTTC. Translation gives CASSLDGGEQYF.

This clonotype has ten or more counts. V is TRBV6-5 and J is TRBJ2-3, with D possibly matching TRBD2 (6 bases). Trimming pared 5 bases from V and 0 bases from J, leaving 18 bases between. This CDR3 comprises 17 residues. Germline V gene lookup returns CDR1 MNHEY and CDR2 SVGAGI. This CDR3 is CASSRRWGEASTDTQYF. The CDR3 coding sequence is TGTGCCAGCAGTCGCAGGTGGGGGGAGGCAAGCACAGATACGCAGTATTTT.

The chain couples TRBV4-3 to TRBJ1-5, with 8 positions matching TRBD1. Germline V gives CDR1 LGHNA, CDR2 YSLEER. The CDR3 sequence is 15 residues long. J gave up 8 bases and V 2 bases, and 8 bases lay outside the gene matches. The CDR3, as DNA: TGCGCCAGCAGCCAATCGTCAGGGGGCGACAAGCCCCAGCATTTT. This encodes CASSQSSGGDKPQHF.

The CDR3 sequence is CASSSGQLGNEQFF. For the CDR3, the DNA is TGTGCCAGCAGCTCGGGACAGCTGGGCAATGAGCAGTTCTTC. V and J are TRBV11-2 and TRBJ2-1, with 7 bases identical to TRBD1. The CDR3 is 14 residues long. With 4 bases clipped from V and 6 bases from J, the junction kept 6 bases outside the gene matches. The V gene's germline CDR1 is SGHAT and CDR2 FQNNGV.

The chain uses TRBV7-2 and TRBJ2-5; no clear D gene. V was trimmed by 1 base and J by 0 bases, leaving 6 bases between them. There are 14 residues in the CDR3. Looked up from germline, CDR1 is SGHTA and CDR2 is FQGNSA. The CDR3 is CASSLVPHQETQYF. The CDR3 bases are TGTGCCAGCAGCTTAGTCCCGCACCAAGAGACCCAGTACTTC.